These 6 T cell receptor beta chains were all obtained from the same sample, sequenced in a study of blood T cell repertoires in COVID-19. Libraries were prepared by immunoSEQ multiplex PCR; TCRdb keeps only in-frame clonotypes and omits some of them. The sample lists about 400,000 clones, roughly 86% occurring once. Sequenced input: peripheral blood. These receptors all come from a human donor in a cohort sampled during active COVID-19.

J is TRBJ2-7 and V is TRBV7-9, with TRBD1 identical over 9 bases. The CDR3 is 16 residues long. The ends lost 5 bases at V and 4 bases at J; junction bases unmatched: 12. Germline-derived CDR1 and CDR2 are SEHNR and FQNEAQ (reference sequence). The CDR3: CASSRVGQGYGYEQYF. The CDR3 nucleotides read TGTGCCAGCAGCCGCGTGGGACAGGGTTACGGGTACGAGCAGTACTTC.

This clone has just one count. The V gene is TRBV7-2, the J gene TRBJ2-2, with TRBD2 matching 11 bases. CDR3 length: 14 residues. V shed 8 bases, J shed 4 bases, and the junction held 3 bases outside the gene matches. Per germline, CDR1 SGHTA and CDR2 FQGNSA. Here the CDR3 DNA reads TGTGCCAGCCGAACTAGCGGGGGCACCGGGGAGCTGTTTTTT. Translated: CASRTSGGTGELFF. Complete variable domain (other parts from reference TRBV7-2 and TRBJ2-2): GAGVSQSPSNKVTEKGKDVELRCDPISGHTALYWYRQSLGQGLEFLIYFQGNSAPDKSGLPSDRFSAERTGGSVSTLTIQRTQQEDSAVYLCASRTSGGTGELFFGEGSRLTVL.

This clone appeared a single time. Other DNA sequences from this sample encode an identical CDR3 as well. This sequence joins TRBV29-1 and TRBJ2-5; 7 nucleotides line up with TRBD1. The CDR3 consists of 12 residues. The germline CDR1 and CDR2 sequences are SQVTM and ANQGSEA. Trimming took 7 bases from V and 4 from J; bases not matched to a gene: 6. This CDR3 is CSAGRQGETQYF. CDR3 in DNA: TGCAGCGCCGGCCGACAGGGAGAGACCCAGTACTTC.

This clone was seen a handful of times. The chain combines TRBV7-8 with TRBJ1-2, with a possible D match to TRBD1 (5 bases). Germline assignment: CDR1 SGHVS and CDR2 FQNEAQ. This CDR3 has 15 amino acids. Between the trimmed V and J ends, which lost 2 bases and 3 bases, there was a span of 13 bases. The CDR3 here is CASSLLPGLDYGYTF. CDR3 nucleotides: TGTGCCAGCAGCTTACTACCAGGGCTGGACTATGGCTACACCTTC.

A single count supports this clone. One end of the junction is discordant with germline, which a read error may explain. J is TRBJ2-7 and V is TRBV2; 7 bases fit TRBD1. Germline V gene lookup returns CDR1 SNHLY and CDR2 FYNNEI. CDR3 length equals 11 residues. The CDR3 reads CASSYDRVVRF. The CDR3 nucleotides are TGTGCCAGCAGTTACGACAGGGTGGTTCGCTTC.

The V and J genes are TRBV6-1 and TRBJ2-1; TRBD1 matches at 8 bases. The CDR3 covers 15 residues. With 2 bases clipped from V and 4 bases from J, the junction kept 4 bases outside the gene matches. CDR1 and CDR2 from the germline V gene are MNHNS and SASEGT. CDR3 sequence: CASSETWTGYNEQFF. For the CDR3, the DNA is TGTGCCAGCAGTGAAACGTGGACAGGGTACAATGAGCAGTTCTTC.